The rows below give T cell receptor beta chains drawn from one sample of a study of beta chain features in type 1 diabetes. The assay was immunoSEQ multiplex PCR, and TCRdb's table has in-frame clones only and misses some. The repertoire holds hundreds of thousands of clones, with roughly an eighth as singletons. Sequenced: naive CD4+ T cells from blood. These receptors came from a man aged 18 to 35 with type 1 diabetes. Each CDR3 is given with its conserved first and last residue. D genes are given only for firm matches. Expanded clones get a size class; other rows say once, few or many, or leave the size out.

>-|TRBV28|TRBJ2-5|-
TGTGCCAGCAGCCAGAGGACGTTTCAAGAGACCCAGTACTTC
CASSQRTFQETQYF
>TRBD1|TRBV7-2|TRBJ1-5|few
TGTGCCAGCAGCTTAGGGACAGGGGACAATCAGCCCCAGCATTTT
CASSLGTGDNQPQHF
>-|TRBV30|TRBJ2-3|few
TGTGCCTGGAATGGCGGAGGGGCAGATACGCAGTATTTT
CAWNGGGADTQYF
>-|TRBV21-1|TRBJ1-1|-
TGTGCCAGCAGCAAAGTACGGACTGAAGCTTTCTTT
CASSKVRTEAFF
>TRBD1|TRBV7-6|TRBJ2-5|few
TGTGCCAGCAGTCTCAGGGGGATGTTGGACCAAGAGACCCAGTACTTC
CASSLRGMLDQETQYF
>TRBD2|TRBV29-1|TRBJ2-5|few
TGCAGCTCCTCCAGAGGGACTAGCGGGGGTGAGACCCAGTACTTC
CSSSRGTSGGETQYF
>-|TRBV11-3|TRBJ2-5|few
TGTGCCAGCAGCTTTGGTCAGTCTCAAGAGACCCAGTACTTC
CASSFGQSQETQYF
>-|TRBV28|TRBJ2-3|-
TGTGCCACCATTCAGTTGGCAGCAGCTAGCACAGATACGCAGTATTTT
CATIQLAAASTDTQYF
>TRBD2|TRBV6-5|TRBJ2-7|few
TGTGCCAGCAGTTACCTAGGACTAGCGGGGTACGAGCAGTACTTC
CASSYLGLAGYEQYF
>TRBD1|TRBV7-2|TRBJ2-5|-
TGCGCCAGCAGCCGACAGGGCCAGTACCAAGAGACCCAGTACTTC
CASSRQGQYQETQYF
>TRBD2|TRBV14|TRBJ2-1|-
TGTGCCAGCAGCCTTACTAGCGGGGTCAACAATGAGCAGTTCTTC
CASSLTSGVNNEQFF
>-|TRBV29-1|TRBJ1-2|few
TGCAGCGTTGAAGGGTACAACTATGGCTACACCTTC
CSVEGYNYGYTF
>-|TRBV27|TRBJ2-7|-
TGTGCCAGCAGAGCAAGCGGGTCCCCCTACGAGCAGTACTTC
CASRASGSPYEQYF
>-|TRBV6-6|TRBJ2-6|few
TGTGCCAGCGTACTATCTGGGGCCAACGTCCTGACTTTC
CASVLSGANVLTF
>TRBD2|TRBV30|TRBJ2-1|-
TGTGCCTGGAGTGTCAACTCCCTGAAGCGGGGGTGGGAAAATGAGCAGTTCTTC
CAWSVNSLKRGWENEQFF
>-|TRBV30|TRBJ1-2|few
TGTGCCTGGAGTGTACCTACGTGGGGCTACACCTTC
CAWSVPTWGYTF
>TRBD2|TRBV5-1|TRBJ2-1|-
TGCGCCAGCAGCTCCCGAGGAGCGGGAGGCCGTACAGACGAGCAGTTCTTC
CASSSRGAGGRTDEQFF
>TRBD2|TRBV5-8|TRBJ2-1|few
TGTGCCAGCAGCTTGCTAGCGGGACCAGGGCAGTTCTTC
CASSLLAGPGQFF
>-|TRBV30|TRBJ1-2|-
TGTGCCTGGAGTTCGATTAACTATGGCTACACCTTC
CAWSSINYGYTF
>TRBD1|TRBV30|TRBJ1-4|-
TGTGCCTGGCGGGACAGAGGAGCAACTAATGAAAAACTGTTTTTT
CAWRDRGATNEKLFF